This TCR beta chain was captured in a study of tumor-infiltrating lymphocytes in glioblastoma multiforme. V lost 3 bases to trimming and J lost 8 bases, with 20 bases between them. The CDR3 consists of 14 residues. Germline V gene sequence: CDR1 DFQATT, CDR2 SNEGSKA (reference sequence). As for this clonotype: The target antigen is unknown.

General study points: Functional subtype sorting of these T cells was not performed.

TCR beta libraries were built from RNA through three nested multiplex PCR rounds using modified ARM-PCR. These TCRB libraries lack any described unique molecular identifiers. TCRdb redid the calling of the multiplex PCR reads with MiXCR, one entry per CDR3 protein. The sample lists around 8,600 distinct CDR3 sequences, about 80% occurring once. Sequencing used brain tumor tissue. The source is a male donor with glioblastoma. This chain uses TRBV20-1 with TRBJ2-7, with D tentatively TRBD1 (6 bases). The CDR3: CSARGTRDTGQQYF. DNA of the CDR3: TGCAGTGCTAGGGGGACCCGGGACACCGGGCAGCAGTACTTC.